Below, 32 T cell receptor beta chains from the same sample are listed, as sequenced in a study of shared clonotypes between healthy human individuals. The data were produced by immunoSEQ multiplex PCR, yet TCRdb's version contains in-frame clones alone and is incomplete. The table records roughly 2.5 million clones, just over 90% of them present only once. The material sequenced was naive CD4+ T cells sorted from blood. Subset denoted: CD45RA+ positively selected. The receptors originated from a man younger than 35 in good health.

The V gene is TRBV29-1, the J gene TRBJ1-2; 8 positions agree with TRBD1. CDR1 is SQVTM, CDR2 ANQGSEA, per germline. The CDR3 is 13 residues long. V was pared by 4 bases and J by 8 bases, with 9 bases of the junction left unmatched. The CDR3 is CSVGTRDRTGYTF. For the CDR3, the DNA is TGCAGCGTTGGAACTCGGGACAGGACAGGCTACACCTTC.

This clone has a single count. The gene calls are TRBV27 and TRBJ1-6, with TRBD1 matching over 8 bases. With V trimmed by 2 bases and J by 1 base, 7 bases remained unmatched. CDR1 MNHEY and CDR2 SMNVEV come from the germline V gene (reference sequence). The length of the CDR3 is 18 residues. The CDR3 DNA reads TGTGCCAGCAGTTTAGTGGGTACAGGGGGGTCCTATAATTCACCCCTCCACTTT. Residues: CASSLVGTGGSYNSPLHF.

V and J are TRBV7-9 and TRBJ1-1; 8 bases match TRBD1. This CDR3 region has 14 residues. Germline V lookup: CDR1 SEHNR, CDR2 FQNEAQ (reference sequence). Losses at the gene ends were 2 bases for V and 6 bases for J; bases not matched to a gene: 5. The chain's CDR3 is CASSLTGGFAEAFF. Written as DNA, the CDR3 is TGTGCCAGCAGCTTAACAGGGGGGTTCGCTGAAGCTTTCTTT.

The chain is built from TRBV27 and TRBJ2-4, with unresolved D. This CDR3 is built from 17 residues. The ends were cut back, 5 bases at V and 2 bases at J, with 19 bases in the middle. Per the germline V gene, CDR1 is MNHEY and CDR2 is SMNVEV (reference sequence). CDR3 sequence reads: CASSPVIGTKPKNIQYF. The CDR3 DNA is TGTGCCAGCAGTCCTGTTATAGGTACAAAACCCAAAAACATTCAGTACTTC.

J is TRBJ2-2 and V is TRBV7-2; 14 bases are shared with TRBD2. CDR1 is SGHTA and CDR2 is FQGNSA in the germline V gene. This CDR3 has 16 amino acids. Trimming at V came to 5 bases and at J to 6 bases, leaving 5 bases not matched to a gene. Here the CDR3 reads CASSGRGLAGAGELFF. The CDR3 region has the DNA TGTGCCAGCAGCGGTCGGGGACTAGCGGGAGCCGGGGAGCTGTTTTTT.

The J gene is TRBJ1-5, the V gene TRBV18; no reliable D call. CDR3 size: 15 residues. V lost 3 bases, J lost 2 bases, and 11 bases lay in between. Germline CDR1 KGHSH, CDR2 LQKENI. DNA for the CDR3: TGTGCCAGCTCACCTGCGGTACCAGGCAATCAGCCCCAGCATTTT. Its translation is CASSPAVPGNQPQHF.

The chain uses TRBV7-9 and TRBJ1-2; D is unresolved. The CDR3 runs to 14 residues. Between the trimmed V and J ends, which lost 1 base and 1 base, there was a span of 7 bases. From germline, CDR1 is SEHNR and CDR2 FQNEAQ (reference sequence). In DNA, the CDR3 is TGTGCCAGCAGCTTAGGGAGGAATAACTATGGCTACACCTTC. The encoded protein is CASSLGRNNYGYTF.

CDR3 protein: CSVEYSGTGVGGYTF. CDR3 bases: TGCAGCGTTGAATATTCTGGGACAGGGGTTGGTGGCTACACCTTC. The J gene is TRBJ1-2, the V gene TRBV29-1, with TRBD1 matching 10 bases. The trim removed 2 bases at V and 7 bases at J, leaving 10 bases unmatched. Germline V gene data show CDR1 as SQVTM and CDR2 as ANQGSEA. The CDR3 is made up of 15 amino acids. Combining the CDR3 with reference TRBV29-1 and TRBJ1-2 gives the whole variable domain SAVISQKPSRDICQRGTSLTIQCQVDSQVTMMFWYRQQPGQSLTLIATANQGSEATYESGFVIDKFPISRPNLTFSTLTVSNMSPEDSSIYLCSVEYSGTGVGGYTFGSGTRLTVV.

V and J are TRBV19 and TRBJ1-1; 7 nucleotides align to TRBD1. Trimming took 7 bases from V and 1 from J; bases not matched to a gene: 0. This CDR3 region has 12 residues. In germline, CDR1 is LNHDA, CDR2 SQIVND (reference sequence). The CDR3 is CASNRGNTEAFF. CDR3 coding DNA: TGTGCCAGTAACAGGGGGAACACTGAAGCTTTCTTT.

A note on this clone: Other DNA variants within this sample encode the same CDR3. The gene calls are TRBV4-1 and TRBJ2-5; possibly TRBD1 for D (5 bases). V dropped 1 base and J dropped 5 bases, with 8 bases sitting between them. Germline lookup yields CDR1 MGHRA and CDR2 YSYEKL. This CDR3 has 13 residues. CDR3 in amino acids: CASSQVGRETQYF. The CDR3 DNA follows: TGCGCCAGCAGCCAAGTGGGGCGGGAGACCCAGTACTTC.

This sequence joins TRBV5-4 and TRBJ2-7; 14 bases fit TRBD2. The CDR3 length is 16 residues. The germline V gene has CDR1 SGHNT and CDR2 YYREEE (reference sequence). J lost 6 bases, V lost 4 bases, and 9 bases had no gene match. CDR3 coding DNA: TGTGCCAGCAGCGCGGGGACTAGCGGGAGTCTGGGCGAGCAGTACTTC. This sequence encodes CASSAGTSGSLGEQYF.

The chain employs TRBV6-5 and TRBJ2-7; D possibly corresponds to TRBD2 (6 bases). The CDR3 has 13 residues. V was pared by 8 bases and J by 3 bases, with 14 bases between. Germline V gives CDR1 MNHEY, CDR2 SVGAGI. The CDR3 DNA reads TGTGCCAGCGGGGACCCGGGGGACTACGAGCAGTACTTC. Translation gives CASGDPGDYEQYF.

The chain has TRBV6-6 and TRBJ1-1; D is undetermined. The CDR3 has 13 residues. Trimming cost V 6 bases and J 4 bases, with 12 bases left between them. CDR1 MNHNY and CDR2 SVGAGI come from the germline V gene (reference sequence). The CDR3 sequence: CASSPYHGTEAFF. The CDR3 DNA follows: TGTGCCAGCAGCCCCTACCACGGCACTGAAGCTTTCTTT.

This chain joins TRBV27 and TRBJ2-7; TRBD2 matches 12 bases. Germline V gene sequence: CDR1 MNHEY, CDR2 SMNVEV (reference sequence). Trimming at V came to 4 bases and at J to 2 bases, leaving 6 bases not matched to a gene. The CDR3 consists of 16 residues. CDR3 loop: CASSSTSGGSPYEQYF. The CDR3 region has the DNA TGTGCCAGCAGTTCTACTAGCGGGGGGTCCCCCTACGAGCAGTACTTC.

This chain's CDR3 is CASREAGSFYEQYF. For the CDR3, the DNA is TGTGCCAGCAGGGAGGCCGGATCGTTTTACGAGCAGTACTTC. V and J are TRBV6-5 and TRBJ2-7; possibly TRBD2 for D (5 bases). CDR3 length: 14 amino acids. Trimming took off 6 bases at V and 4 bases at J, with 16 bases between the two ends. The germline V gene encodes CDR1 MNHEY and CDR2 SVGAGI.

The J gene is TRBJ2-4, the V gene TRBV2; 7 nucleotides match TRBD2. Germline V lookup: CDR1 SNHLY, CDR2 FYNNEI. This CDR3 spans 15 amino acids. J gave up 5 bases and V 6 bases, and 10 bases lay outside the gene matches. DNA of the CDR3: TGTGCCAGCAGCCCTAGGAGGGACTATGAAAACATTCAGTACTTC. Its protein product is CASSPRRDYENIQYF. Based on the CDR3 plus reference TRBV2 and TRBJ2-4, the full variable domain is EPEVTQTPSHQVTQMGQEVILRCVPISNHLYFYWYRQILGQKVEFLVSFYNNEISEKSEIFDDQFSVERPDGSNFTLKIRSTKLEDSAMYFCASSPRRDYENIQYFGAGTRLSVL.

This chain uses TRBV2 with TRBJ1-2; 9 bases agree with TRBD1. Unmatched junction bases numbered 9, after V lost 9 bases and J lost 4 bases. The CDR3 length is 14 residues. Germline CDR1 SNHLY, CDR2 FYNNEI. The CDR3 sequence: CARGGTGRSYGYTF. The DNA of the CDR3 is TGTGCCAGGGGGGGGACAGGGCGGAGCTATGGCTACACCTTC.

On this clone: This sample also contains other DNA sequences that code for the same CDR3. V gene TRBV5-4 combines with J gene TRBJ2-1; 7 nucleotides agree with TRBD1. Germline V gene lookup returns CDR1 SGHNT and CDR2 YYREEE (reference sequence). This CDR3 is 15 amino acids long. Trimming removed 3 bases from V and 0 bases from J; junction bases left unmatched: 3. This CDR3 reads CASSSRDSSYNEQFF. The CDR3 nucleotides are TGTGCCAGCAGCTCCCGGGACAGCTCCTACAATGAGCAGTTCTTC.

The V and J genes are TRBV29-1 and TRBJ2-4; D call uncertain. In germline, CDR1 is SQVTM, CDR2 ANQGSEA. CDR3 length: 15 residues. Trimming shortened V by 0 bases and J by 0 bases, and 9 bases separated the two germline ends. Here the CDR3 reads CSVEDPQLAKNIQYF. CDR3 in DNA: TGCAGCGTTGAAGATCCGCAACTAGCCAAAAACATTCAGTACTTC.

The chain is built from TRBV6-1 and TRBJ1-2; D gene uncertain. Trimming removed 7 bases at V and 5 bases at J, with 14 bases between. The CDR3 has 13 residues. Germline CDR1 reads MNHNS; CDR2 reads SASEGT. CDR3 amino acids: CASKLRQGYGYTF. CDR3 nucleotide sequence: TGTGCCAGCAAACTCCGCCAAGGGTATGGCTACACCTTC.

This chain joins TRBV7-9 and TRBJ2-5; a weak D match, TRBD2 (5 bases). Germline CDR1 and CDR2: SEHNR and FQNEAQ (reference sequence). Trimming cost V 1 base and J 5 bases, with 11 bases left between them. The CDR3 is 14 residues long. CDR3: CASSLGASSETQYF. DNA of the CDR3: TGTGCCAGCAGCTTAGGGGCTAGCAGTGAGACCCAGTACTTC.

This chain links TRBV5-4 with TRBJ2-1; maybe TRBD2 (7 bases). The V and J ends lost 7 bases and 7 bases respectively, with 18 bases between them. This CDR3 is built from 14 residues. Germline CDR1 reads SGHNT; CDR2 reads YYREEE (reference sequence). As DNA, the CDR3 is TGTGCCAGCGCAAAGGGGGGGATCATTAATGAGCAGTTCTTC. Translation gives CASAKGGIINEQFF.

This clone occurred once. V and J are TRBV7-2 and TRBJ2-7; TRBD2 agrees at 16 bases. This CDR3 has 17 residues. After removal of 1 base from V and 6 bases from J, the junction contained 6 bases not matched to a gene. The germline CDR1 and CDR2 sequences are SGHTA and FQGNSA. CDR3 bases: TGTGCCAGCAGCTTAGAGGGGACTAGCGGGAGGGTTGGCGAGCAGTACTTC. Translated, it gives CASSLEGTSGRVGEQYF.

The CDR3 DNA is TGTGCCAGCAGCCCAGGGTTGGATGGAAACACCATATATTTT. Translated: CASSPGLDGNTIYF. This chain uses TRBV11-2 with TRBJ1-3, with a weak D call TRBD1 (5 bases). There are 14 residues in the CDR3. V was cut by 5 bases and J by 3 bases, with 11 bases left in between. Germline values: CDR1 SGHAT, CDR2 FQNNGV.

Concerning this clone: This CDR3 is also generated by other DNA sequences in the sample. V gene TRBV11-3 combines with J gene TRBJ2-2; the D is unclear. The CDR3 spans 13 residues. Germline CDR1 and CDR2: SGHNT and YENEEA. The V and J ends lost 0 bases and 5 bases respectively, with 4 bases between them. The CDR3 here is CASSLEGTGELFF. CDR3 bases: TGTGCCAGCAGCTTAGAGGGGACCGGGGAGCTGTTTTTT.

The gene calls are TRBV6-1 and TRBJ2-3, with 14 bases matching TRBD2. CDR1 is MNHNS, CDR2 SASEGT, per germline. The CDR3 runs 15 residues. The V segment lost 3 bases and the J segment 8 bases; nucleotides outside the gene matches: 4. The CDR3 sequence: CASSETSGGARTQYF. Written as DNA, the CDR3 is TGTGCCAGCAGTGAGACTAGCGGGGGGGCCCGTACGCAGTATTTT.

On this clone itself: Other DNA sequences of this sample code for an identical CDR3. The chain links TRBV28 to TRBJ1-5; D unclear. The CDR3 is made up of 14 amino acids. Looked up from germline, CDR1 is MDHEN and CDR2 is SYDVKM. V lost 4 bases, J lost 1 base, and 8 bases lay in between. The CDR3 nucleotides are TGTGCCAGCAGTTCACGCGGCAGCAATCAGCCCCAGCATTTT. Translation: CASSSRGSNQPQHF.

The chain carries TRBV5-1 and TRBJ2-1; 7 nucleotides match TRBD1. CDR3 length equals 17 residues. Unmatched junction bases numbered 12, after V lost 3 bases and J lost 3 bases. The germline CDR1 and CDR2 sequences are SGHRS and YFSETQ. CDR3 in DNA: TGCGCCAGCAGCTCTACCCCGACAGGGTTAAGCTACAATGAGCAGTTCTTC. Amino acids: CASSSTPTGLSYNEQFF.

For this clone: The junction and the germline gene differ at one end; a read error may be behind it. The rearrangement joins TRBV28 to TRBJ2-1; 8 positions match TRBD1. CDR1 and CDR2 from the germline V gene are MDHEN and SYDVKM. There are 12 residues in the CDR3. Written as DNA, the CDR3 is TGTGCCAGCAGTCCGCCGGGACAGGTTAAAGTCTTC. This translates into CASSPPGQVKVF.

The chain uses TRBV6-5 and TRBJ2-1; weak D call: TRBD2 (6 bases). Germline V gene sequence: CDR1 MNHEY, CDR2 SVGAGI. V gave up 7 bases and J gave up 5 bases, with 12 bases separating them. The CDR3 runs 13 residues. The CDR3 coding sequence is TGTGCCAGCAAGACGGGGGAAAACAATGAGCAGTTCTTC. It codes for CASKTGENNEQFF.

This chain uses TRBV5-1 with TRBJ2-2; D remains unclear. Per the germline V gene, CDR1 is SGHRS and CDR2 is YFSETQ. The CDR3 is 14 amino acids. Trimming left V 0 bases short and J 4 bases short, with 7 bases between. In DNA, the CDR3 is TGCGCCAGCAGCTTGGAGTATAGCACCGGGGAGCTGTTTTTT. It codes for CASSLEYSTGELFF.

Comments on this clone: Within the sample, other DNA sequences also encode this same CDR3. The chain couples TRBV5-4 to TRBJ2-1; D not resolved. In germline, CDR1 is SGHNT, CDR2 YYREEE (reference sequence). The length of the CDR3 is 14 residues. Trimming removed 0 bases at V and 1 base at J, with 5 bases between. Written as DNA, the CDR3 is TGTGCCAGCAGCTTGGGGGGATCCTACAATGAGCAGTTCTTC. Translated: CASSLGGSYNEQFF.